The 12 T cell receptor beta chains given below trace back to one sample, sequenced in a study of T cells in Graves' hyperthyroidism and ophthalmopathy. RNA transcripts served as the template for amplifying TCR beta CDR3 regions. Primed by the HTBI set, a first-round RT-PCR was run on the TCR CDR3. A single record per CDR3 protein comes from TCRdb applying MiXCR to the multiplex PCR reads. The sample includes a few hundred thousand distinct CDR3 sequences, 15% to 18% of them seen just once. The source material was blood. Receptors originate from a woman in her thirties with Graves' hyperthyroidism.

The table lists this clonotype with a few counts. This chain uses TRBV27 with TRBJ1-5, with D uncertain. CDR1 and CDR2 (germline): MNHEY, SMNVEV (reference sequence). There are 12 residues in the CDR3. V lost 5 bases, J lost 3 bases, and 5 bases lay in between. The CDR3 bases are TGTGCCAGCAGTCCGATCAATCAGCCCCAGCATTTT. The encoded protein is CASSPINQPQHF.

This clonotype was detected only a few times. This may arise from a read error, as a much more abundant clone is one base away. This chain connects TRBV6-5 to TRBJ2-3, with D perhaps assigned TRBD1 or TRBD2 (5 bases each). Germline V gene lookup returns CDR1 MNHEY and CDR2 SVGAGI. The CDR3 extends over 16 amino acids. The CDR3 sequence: CACSYRTRPSTDTQYF. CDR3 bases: TGTGCCTGCAGTTACAGGACTCGACCTAGCACAGATACGCAGTATTTT.

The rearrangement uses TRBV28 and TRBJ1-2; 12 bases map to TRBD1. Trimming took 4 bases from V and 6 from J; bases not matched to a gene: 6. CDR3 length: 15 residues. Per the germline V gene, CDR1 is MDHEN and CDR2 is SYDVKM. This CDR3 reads CASSSPGQGADGYTF. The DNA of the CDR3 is TGTGCCAGCAGTTCACCGGGACAGGGGGCAGATGGCTACACCTTC.

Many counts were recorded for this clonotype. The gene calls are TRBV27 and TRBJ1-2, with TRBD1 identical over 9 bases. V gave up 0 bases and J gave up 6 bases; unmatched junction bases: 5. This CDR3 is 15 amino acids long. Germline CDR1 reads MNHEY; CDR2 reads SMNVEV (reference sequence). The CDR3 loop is CASSLSGQGRNGYTF. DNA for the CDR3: TGTGCCAGCAGTTTATCGGGACAGGGAAGGAATGGCTACACCTTC.

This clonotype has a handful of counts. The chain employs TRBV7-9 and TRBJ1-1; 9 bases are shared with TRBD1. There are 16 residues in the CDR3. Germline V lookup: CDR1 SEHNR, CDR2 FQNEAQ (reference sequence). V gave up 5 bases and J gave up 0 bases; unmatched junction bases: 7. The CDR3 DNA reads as TGTGCCAGCAGCGCAAACAGGGGGCCGGTGAACACTGAAGCTTTCTTT. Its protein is CASSANRGPVNTEAFF.

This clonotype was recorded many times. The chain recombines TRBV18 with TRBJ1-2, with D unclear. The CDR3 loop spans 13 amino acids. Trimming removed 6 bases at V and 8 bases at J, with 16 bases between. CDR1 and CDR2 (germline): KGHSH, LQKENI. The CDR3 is CASSPGPIRGYTF. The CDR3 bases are TGTGCCAGCTCCCCCGGCCCCATAAGGGGCTACACCTTC.

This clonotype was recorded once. The CDR3 sequence: CSAGPGLAVLEAGTDTQYF. CDR3 sequence (DNA): TGCAGTGCTGGTCCGGGACTAGCGGTCCTTGAGGCTGGCACAGATACGCAGTATTTT. The chain couples TRBV20-1 to TRBJ2-3, with 11 bases lining up with TRBD2. CDR3 length: 19 residues. Unmatched junction bases numbered 17, after V lost 5 bases and J lost 1 base. Per the germline V gene, CDR1 is DFQATT and CDR2 is SNEGSKA (reference sequence).

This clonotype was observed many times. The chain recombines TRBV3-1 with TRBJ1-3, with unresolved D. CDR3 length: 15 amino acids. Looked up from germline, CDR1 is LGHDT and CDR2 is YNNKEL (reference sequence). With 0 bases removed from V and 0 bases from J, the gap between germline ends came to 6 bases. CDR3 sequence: CASSQDRVSGNTIYF. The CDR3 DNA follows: TGTGCCAGCAGCCAAGATCGCGTCTCTGGAAACACCATATATTTT.

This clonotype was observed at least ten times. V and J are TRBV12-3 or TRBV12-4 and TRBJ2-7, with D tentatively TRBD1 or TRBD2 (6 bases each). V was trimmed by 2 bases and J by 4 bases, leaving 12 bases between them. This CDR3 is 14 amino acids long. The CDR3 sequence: CASSLLKGGYEQYF. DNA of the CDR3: TGTGCCAGCAGTTTATTGAAGGGGGGATACGAGCAGTACTTC.

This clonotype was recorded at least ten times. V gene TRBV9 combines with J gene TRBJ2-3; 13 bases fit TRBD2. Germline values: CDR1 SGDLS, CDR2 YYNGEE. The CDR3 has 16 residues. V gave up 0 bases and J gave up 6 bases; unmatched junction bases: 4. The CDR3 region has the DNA TGTGCCAGCAGCGTAGGGACTAGCGGGAGTTCGGATACGCAGTATTTT. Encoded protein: CASSVGTSGSSDTQYF.

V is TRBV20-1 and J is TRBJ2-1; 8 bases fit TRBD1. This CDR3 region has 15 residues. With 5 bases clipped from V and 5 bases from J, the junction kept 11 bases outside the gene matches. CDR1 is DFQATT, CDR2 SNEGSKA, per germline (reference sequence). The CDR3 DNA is TGCAGTGCTTATAGACAGGGGATTTACGACAATGAGCAGTTCTTC. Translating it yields CSAYRQGIYDNEQFF.

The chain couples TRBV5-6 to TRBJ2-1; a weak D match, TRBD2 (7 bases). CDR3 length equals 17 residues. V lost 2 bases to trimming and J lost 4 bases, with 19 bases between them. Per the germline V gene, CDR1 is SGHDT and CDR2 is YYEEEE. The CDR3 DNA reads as TGTGCCAGCAGCTTTTGGGGGGGCCCGGGGGTGTACAATGAGCAGTTCTTC. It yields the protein CASSFWGGPGVYNEQFF.